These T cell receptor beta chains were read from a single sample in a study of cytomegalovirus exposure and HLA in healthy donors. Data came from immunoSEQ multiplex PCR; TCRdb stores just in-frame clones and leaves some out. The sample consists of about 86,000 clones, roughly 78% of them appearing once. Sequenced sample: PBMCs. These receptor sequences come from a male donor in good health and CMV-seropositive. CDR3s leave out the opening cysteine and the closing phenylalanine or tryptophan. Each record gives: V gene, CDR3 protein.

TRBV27	ASSTRDRPYEQY
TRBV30	AWSDGGTEAF
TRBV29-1	SVGQTWNTEAF
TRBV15	ATSRDRGTGNLLEY
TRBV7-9	ASTLGQGGWNEQY
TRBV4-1	ASSHSQGTMETQY
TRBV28	ASSLFNGRAVFTGELF
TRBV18	ASSQGLYNEQF
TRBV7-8	ASSQYRGPSQPQH
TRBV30	AWSLGTSGYYEQY
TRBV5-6	ASMTGGANEQF
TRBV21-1	ASSPRGRQGNQPQH
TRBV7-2	ASSTDPGLAGGPFYEQY
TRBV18	ASSRSSSEKLF
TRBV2	ASSAGTGGGTGELF
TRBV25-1	ASSDFKLGGGYT